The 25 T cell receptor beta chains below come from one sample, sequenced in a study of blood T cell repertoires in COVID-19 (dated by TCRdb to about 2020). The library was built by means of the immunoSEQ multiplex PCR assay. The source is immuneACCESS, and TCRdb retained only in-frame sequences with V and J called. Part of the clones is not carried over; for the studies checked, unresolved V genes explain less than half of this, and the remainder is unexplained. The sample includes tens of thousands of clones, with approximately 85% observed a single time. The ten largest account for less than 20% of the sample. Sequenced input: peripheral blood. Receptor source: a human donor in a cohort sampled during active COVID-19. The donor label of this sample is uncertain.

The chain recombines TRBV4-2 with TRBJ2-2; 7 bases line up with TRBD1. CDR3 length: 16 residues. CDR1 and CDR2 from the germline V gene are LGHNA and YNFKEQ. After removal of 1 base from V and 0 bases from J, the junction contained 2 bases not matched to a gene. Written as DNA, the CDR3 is TGTGCCAGCAGCCAAGCAGGGGGATCGAACACCGGGGAGCTGTTTTTT. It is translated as CASSQAGGSNTGELFF.

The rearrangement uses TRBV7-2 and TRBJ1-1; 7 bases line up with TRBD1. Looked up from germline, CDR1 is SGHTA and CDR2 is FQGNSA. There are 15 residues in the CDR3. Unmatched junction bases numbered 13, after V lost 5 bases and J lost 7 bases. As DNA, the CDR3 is TGTGCCAGCAGCCAACAGGGGCCTGGGTGGTATGAAGCTTTCTTT. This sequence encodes CASSQQGPGWYEAFF.

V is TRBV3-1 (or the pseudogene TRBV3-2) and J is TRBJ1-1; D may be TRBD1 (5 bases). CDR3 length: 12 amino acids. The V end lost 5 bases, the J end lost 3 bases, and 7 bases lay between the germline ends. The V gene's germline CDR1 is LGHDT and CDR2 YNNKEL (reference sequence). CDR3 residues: CASSSGYTEAFF. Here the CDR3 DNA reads TGTGCCAGCAGCTCAGGGTACACTGAAGCTTTCTTT.

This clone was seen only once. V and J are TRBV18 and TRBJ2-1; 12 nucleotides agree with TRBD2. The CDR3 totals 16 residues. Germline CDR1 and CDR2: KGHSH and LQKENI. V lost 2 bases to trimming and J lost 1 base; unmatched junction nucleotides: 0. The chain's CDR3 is CASSPGTSGSYNEQFF. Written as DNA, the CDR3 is TGTGCCAGCTCACCAGGGACTAGCGGGTCCTACAATGAGCAGTTCTTC. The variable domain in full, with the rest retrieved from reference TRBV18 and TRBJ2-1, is NAGVMQNPRHLVRRRGQEARLRCSPMKGHSHVYWYRQLPEEGLKFMVYLQKENIIDESGMPKERFSAEFPKEGPSILRIQQVVRGDSAAYFCASSPGTSGSYNEQFFGPGTRLTVL.

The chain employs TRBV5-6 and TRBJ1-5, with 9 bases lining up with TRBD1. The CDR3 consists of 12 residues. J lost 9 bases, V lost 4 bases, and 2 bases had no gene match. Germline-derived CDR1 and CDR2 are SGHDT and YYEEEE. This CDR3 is CASSKDRGPQHF. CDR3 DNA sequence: TGTGCCAGCAGCAAGGACAGGGGGCCCCAGCATTTT. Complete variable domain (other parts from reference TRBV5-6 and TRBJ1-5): DAGVTQSPTHLIKTRGQQVTLRCSPKSGHDTVSWYQQALGQGPQFIFQYYEEEERQRGNFPDRFSGHQFPNYSSELNVNALLLGDSALYLCASSKDRGPQHFGDGTRLSIL.

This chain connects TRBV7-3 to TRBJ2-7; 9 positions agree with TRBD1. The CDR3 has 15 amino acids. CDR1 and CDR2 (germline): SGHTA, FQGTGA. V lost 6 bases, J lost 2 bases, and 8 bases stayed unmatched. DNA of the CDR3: TGTGCCAGCAGTCAGGACAGGGGCTACACCTACGAGCAGTACTTC. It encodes CASSQDRGYTYEQYF.

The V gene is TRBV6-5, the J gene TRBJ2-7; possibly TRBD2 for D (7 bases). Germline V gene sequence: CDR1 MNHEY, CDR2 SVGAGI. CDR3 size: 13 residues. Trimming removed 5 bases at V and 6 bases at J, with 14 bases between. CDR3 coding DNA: TGTGCCAGCAGTAGGGGGGGGTTCGGCGAGCAGTACTTC. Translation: CASSRGGFGEQYF.

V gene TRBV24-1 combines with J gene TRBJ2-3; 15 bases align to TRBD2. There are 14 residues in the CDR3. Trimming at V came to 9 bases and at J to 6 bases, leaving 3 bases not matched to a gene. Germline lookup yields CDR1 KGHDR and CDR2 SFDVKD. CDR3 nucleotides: TGTGCCACCGGACTAGCGGGGGGGCGGGATACGCAGTATTTT. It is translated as CATGLAGGRDTQYF.

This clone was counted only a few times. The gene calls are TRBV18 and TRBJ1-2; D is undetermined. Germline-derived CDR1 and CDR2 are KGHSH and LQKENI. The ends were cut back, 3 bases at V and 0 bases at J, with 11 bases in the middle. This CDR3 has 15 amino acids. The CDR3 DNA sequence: TGTGCCAGCTCACCGGGCCGCCACTCTAACTATGGCTACACCTTC. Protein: CASSPGRHSNYGYTF.

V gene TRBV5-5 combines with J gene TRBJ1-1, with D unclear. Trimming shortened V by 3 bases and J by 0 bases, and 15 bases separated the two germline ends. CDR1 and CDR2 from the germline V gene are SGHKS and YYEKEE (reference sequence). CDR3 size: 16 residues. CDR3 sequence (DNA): TGTGCCAGCAGCTGGCTATCGGAGATCATGAACACTGAAGCTTTCTTT. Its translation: CASSWLSEIMNTEAFF.

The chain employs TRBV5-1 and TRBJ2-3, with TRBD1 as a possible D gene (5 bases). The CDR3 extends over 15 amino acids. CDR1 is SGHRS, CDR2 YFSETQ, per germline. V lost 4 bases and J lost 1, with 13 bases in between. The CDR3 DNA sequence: TGCGCCAGCAGCCCCTGGCAGGGCCGCACAGATACGCAGTATTTT. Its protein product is CASSPWQGRTDTQYF.

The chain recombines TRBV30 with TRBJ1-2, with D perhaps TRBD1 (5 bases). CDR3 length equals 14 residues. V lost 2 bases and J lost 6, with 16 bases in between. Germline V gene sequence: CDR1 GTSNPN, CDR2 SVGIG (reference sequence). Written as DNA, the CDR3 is TGTGCCTGGAGTTCAGCAGGGATAGTCCATGGCTACACCTTC. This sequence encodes CAWSSAGIVHGYTF.

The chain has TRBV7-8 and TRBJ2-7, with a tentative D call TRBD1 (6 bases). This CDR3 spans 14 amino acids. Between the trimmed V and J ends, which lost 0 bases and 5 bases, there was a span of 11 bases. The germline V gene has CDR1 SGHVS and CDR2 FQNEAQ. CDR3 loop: CASSLARTANEQYF. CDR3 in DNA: TGTGCCAGCAGCTTAGCCCGGACAGCGAACGAGCAGTACTTC. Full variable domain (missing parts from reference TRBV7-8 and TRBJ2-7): GAGVSQSPRYKVAKRGQDVALRCDPISGHVSLFWYQQALGQGPEFLTYFQNEAQLDKSGLPSDRFFAERPEGSVSTLKIQRTQQEDSAVYLCASSLARTANEQYFGPGTRLTVT.

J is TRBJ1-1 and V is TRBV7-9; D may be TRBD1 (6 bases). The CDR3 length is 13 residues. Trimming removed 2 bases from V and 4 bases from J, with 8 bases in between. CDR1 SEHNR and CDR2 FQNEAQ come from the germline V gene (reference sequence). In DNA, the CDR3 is TGTGCCAGCAGCTTAACACAGGGCACTGAAGCTTTCTTT. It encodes CASSLTQGTEAFF.

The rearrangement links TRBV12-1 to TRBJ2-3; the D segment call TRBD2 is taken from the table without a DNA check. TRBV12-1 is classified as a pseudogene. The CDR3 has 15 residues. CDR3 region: CASSFVRSYTDTQYF. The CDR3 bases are TGTGCCAGCAGCTTTGTTAGGAGTTACACAGATACGCAGTATTTT.

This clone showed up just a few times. In DNA, the CDR3 is TGTGCCAGCAGCCAGGGACACCCGCGCTCTGGGGCCAACGTCCTGACTTTC. Protein sequence: CASSQGHPRSGANVLTF. The gene calls are TRBV14 and TRBJ2-6; D may be TRBD1 (6 bases). Trimming took 3 bases from V and 0 from J, leaving 12 bases between them. Per the germline V gene, CDR1 is SGHDN and CDR2 is FVKESK. CDR3 length: 17 amino acids.

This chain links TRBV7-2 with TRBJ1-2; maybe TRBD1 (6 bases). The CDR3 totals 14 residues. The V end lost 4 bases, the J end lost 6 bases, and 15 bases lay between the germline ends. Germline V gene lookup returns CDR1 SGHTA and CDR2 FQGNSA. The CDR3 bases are TGTGCCAGCAGCTCGTCGGACAGTTTCAATGGCTACACCTTC. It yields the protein CASSSSDSFNGYTF.

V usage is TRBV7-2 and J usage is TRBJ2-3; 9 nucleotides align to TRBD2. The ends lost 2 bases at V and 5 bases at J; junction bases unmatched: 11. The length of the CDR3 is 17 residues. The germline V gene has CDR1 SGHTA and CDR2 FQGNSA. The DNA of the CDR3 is TGTGCCAGCAGCTTAAGCGGGGGGCATGTCGTCCAAGATACGCAGTATTTT. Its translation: CASSLSGGHVVQDTQYF. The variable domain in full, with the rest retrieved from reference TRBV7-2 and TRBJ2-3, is GAGVSQSPSNKVTEKGKDVELRCDPISGHTALYWYRQSLGQGLEFLIYFQGNSAPDKSGLPSDRFSAERTGGSVSTLTIQRTQQEDSAVYLCASSLSGGHVVQDTQYFGPGTRLTVL.

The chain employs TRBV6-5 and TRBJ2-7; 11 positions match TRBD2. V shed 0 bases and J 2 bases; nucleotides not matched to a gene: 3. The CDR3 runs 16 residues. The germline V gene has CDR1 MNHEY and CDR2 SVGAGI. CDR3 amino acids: CASSYSASGGTYEQYF. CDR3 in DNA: TGTGCCAGCAGTTACTCGGCTAGCGGGGGGACCTACGAGCAGTACTTC.

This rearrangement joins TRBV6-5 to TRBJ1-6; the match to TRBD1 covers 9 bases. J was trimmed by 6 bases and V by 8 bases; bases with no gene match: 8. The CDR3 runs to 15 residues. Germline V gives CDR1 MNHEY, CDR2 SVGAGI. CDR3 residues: CASLPRTGVNSPLHF. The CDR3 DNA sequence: TGTGCCAGCCTCCCCAGGACAGGGGTTAATTCACCCCTCCACTTT.

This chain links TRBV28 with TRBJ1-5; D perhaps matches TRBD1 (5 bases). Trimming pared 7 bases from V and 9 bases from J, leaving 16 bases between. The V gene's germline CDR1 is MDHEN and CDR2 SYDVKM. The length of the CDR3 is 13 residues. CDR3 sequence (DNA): TGTGCCAGCACCCCCGCGGGGCGCACGCCCCAGCATTTT. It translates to CASTPAGRTPQHF.

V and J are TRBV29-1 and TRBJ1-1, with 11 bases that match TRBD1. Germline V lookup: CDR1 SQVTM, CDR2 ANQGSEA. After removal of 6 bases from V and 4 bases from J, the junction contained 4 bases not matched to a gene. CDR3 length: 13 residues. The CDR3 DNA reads TGCAGCGTCAGGACAGGGGGCCGCACTGAAGCTTTCTTT. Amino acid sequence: CSVRTGGRTEAFF.

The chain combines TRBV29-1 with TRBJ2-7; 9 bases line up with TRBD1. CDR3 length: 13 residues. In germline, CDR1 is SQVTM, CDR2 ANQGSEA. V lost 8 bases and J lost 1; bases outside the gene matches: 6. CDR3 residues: CSFSGTGSYEQYF. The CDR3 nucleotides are TGCAGCTTTTCCGGGACAGGGTCCTACGAGCAGTACTTC.

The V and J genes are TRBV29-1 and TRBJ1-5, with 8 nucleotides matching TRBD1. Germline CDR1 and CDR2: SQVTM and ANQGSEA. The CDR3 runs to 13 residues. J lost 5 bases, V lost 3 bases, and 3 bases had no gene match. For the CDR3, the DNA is TGCAGCGTTGAGACAGGGGTGGATCAGCCCCAGCATTTT. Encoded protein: CSVETGVDQPQHF.

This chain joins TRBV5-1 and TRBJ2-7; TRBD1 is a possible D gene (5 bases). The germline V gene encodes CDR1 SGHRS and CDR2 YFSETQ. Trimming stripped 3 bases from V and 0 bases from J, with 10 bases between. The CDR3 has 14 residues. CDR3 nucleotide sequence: TGCGCCAGCAGCTCTGACAGCACCTCCTACGAGCAGTACTTC. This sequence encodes CASSSDSTSYEQYF.